Below are 18 T cell receptor beta chains sequenced from a single sample in a study of CD8 T cells in ankylosing spondylitis. TCRdb fed the 5' RACE reads into MiXCR, producing one record per CDR3 protein. The sample consists of about 240,000 distinct CDR3 sequences, less than 10% of them appearing once. Sequencing was performed on blood, either unsorted or a sorted T cell fraction (not recorded which). The receptor set was obtained from a male donor with ankylosing spondylitis or in good health (not recorded which).

This sequence joins TRBV6-5 and TRBJ1-4, with 7 bases fitting TRBD1. Germline CDR1 and CDR2: MNHEY and SVGAGI. V shed 5 bases, J shed 13 bases, and the junction held 7 bases outside the gene matches. The CDR3 sequence is 12 residues long. The CDR3 DNA follows: TGTGCCAGCAGTCCCCGAGGGGGCAGACTGTTTTTT. Protein: CASSPRGGRLFF.

This clonotype was detected many times. This chain joins TRBV27 and TRBJ2-6, with unresolved D. V gave up 6 bases and J gave up 2 bases, with 8 bases separating them. The CDR3 consists of 14 residues. Germline V lookup: CDR1 MNHEY, CDR2 SMNVEV (reference sequence). The CDR3 region has the DNA TGTGCCAGCAGAGCTCGTCCTGGGGCCAACGTCCTGACTTTC. Its protein is CASRARPGANVLTF.

This clonotype came up many times. This chain uses TRBV7-9 with TRBJ2-2; TRBD1 agrees at 8 bases. V dropped 5 bases and J dropped 6; count of bases not matched to a gene: 11. Germline lookup yields CDR1 SEHNR and CDR2 FQNEAQ (reference sequence). The CDR3 is made up of 16 amino acids. CDR3 region: CASSHRDRSNSGELFF. Written as DNA, the CDR3 is TGTGCCAGCAGCCACCGGGACAGGTCTAACTCCGGGGAGCTGTTTTTT.

A note on this clonotype: A single base separates this from a much larger clone, so it may be a read error. The DNA for the CDR3 is TGCGCCAGCAGCTCCGGACAGGGTTGCTACACCTTC. This encodes CASSSGQGCYTF. This sequence joins TRBV5-1 and TRBJ1-2; TRBD1 agrees at 8 bases. This CDR3 is 12 amino acids long. Trimming removed 3 bases from V and 9 bases from J; junction bases left unmatched: 4. In germline, CDR1 is SGHRS, CDR2 YFSETQ.

A note on this clonotype: With a much larger clone just one base away, this may be a read error. The genes are TRBV7-8 and TRBJ2-1; 7 bases align to TRBD2. Germline assignment: CDR1 SGHVS and CDR2 FQNEAQ. The CDR3 loop spans 15 amino acids. The CDR3 is CASGLVLASYNEQFF. The CDR3 nucleotides are TGTGCCAGCGGCTTAGTACTAGCGTCTTACAATGAGCAGTTCTTC.

This clonotype was found a few times. The V gene is TRBV4-3, the J gene TRBJ1-2; D is ambiguous. V gave up 0 bases and J gave up 0 bases, with 8 bases separating them. CDR1 LGHNA and CDR2 YSLEER come from the germline V gene. The CDR3 is 15 residues long. The CDR3 protein is CASSQDSYANYGYTF. As DNA, the CDR3 is TGCGCCAGCAGCCAAGACTCGTACGCTAACTATGGCTACACCTTC.

In its sample, this clonotype was seen many times. V and J are TRBV19 and TRBJ1-1, with D maybe TRBD1 (5 bases). Trimming removed 6 bases at V and 5 bases at J, with 16 bases between. The CDR3 has 14 residues. Germline V gives CDR1 LNHDA, CDR2 SQIVND (reference sequence). CDR3 DNA sequence: TGTGCCAGTAGCCACGGGGCATTGGGGACTGAAGCTTTCTTT. As protein: CASSHGALGTEAFF. Complete variable domain (other parts from reference TRBV19 and TRBJ1-1): DGGITQSPKYLFRKEGQNVTLSCEQNLNHDAMYWYRQDPGQGLRLIYYSQIVNDFQKGDIAEGYSVSREKKESFPLTVTSAQKNPTAFYLCASSHGALGTEAFFGQGTRLTVV.

This clonotype was seen repeatedly, ten times or more. This chain uses TRBV12-3 or TRBV12-4 with TRBJ1-4; D is uncertain. This CDR3 contains 14 residues. The V end lost 3 bases, the J end lost 0 bases, and 5 bases lay between the germline ends. CDR3 coding DNA: TGTGCCAGCAGTTTCGTTGCAACTAATGAAAAACTGTTTTTT. As protein: CASSFVATNEKLFF.

This clonotype showed up many times. J is TRBJ2-7 and V is TRBV6-1; a possible D gene is TRBD2 (7 bases). Per germline, CDR1 MNHNS and CDR2 SASEGT. This CDR3 is built from 15 residues. V was pared by 3 bases and J by 0 bases, with 12 bases between. CDR3 nucleotides: TGTGCCAGCAGTGAGGAGGGGGGGAGCTCCTACGAGCAGTACTTC. Translated, it gives CASSEEGGSSYEQYF.

The gene calls are TRBV4-1 and TRBJ1-5, with TRBD1 matching over 7 bases. Germline V gives CDR1 MGHRA, CDR2 YSYEKL. V lost 3 bases and J lost 0; bases outside the gene matches: 2. The CDR3 is 15 amino acids. CDR3 nucleotides: TGCGCCAGCAGCCAGACAGGGAATAGCAATCAGCCCCAGCATTTT. This encodes CASSQTGNSNQPQHF.

This clonotype was found a few times. V usage is TRBV6-1 and J usage is TRBJ2-5; D unclear. V was trimmed by 2 bases and J by 5 bases, leaving 18 bases between them. Germline values: CDR1 MNHNS, CDR2 SASEGT. The CDR3 runs to 16 residues. CDR3 coding DNA: TGTGCCAGCAGTGAAAGTCTTCCCTCAGGTTGGGAGACCCAGTACTTC. Translating it yields CASSESLPSGWETQYF.

The V and J genes are TRBV6-1 and TRBJ2-3; 10 bases line up with TRBD1. V shed 6 bases and J 5 bases; nucleotides not matched to a gene: 14. From germline, CDR1 is MNHNS and CDR2 SASEGT. The CDR3 contains 17 residues. In DNA form, the CDR3 reads TGTGCCAGCAGCCCAATCTCTGGGACAGGGGTTTTAGATACGCAGTATTTT. It encodes CASSPISGTGVLDTQYF.

In this sample, this clonotype turned up many times. The gene calls are TRBV12-3 or TRBV12-4 and TRBJ2-5, with 9 bases that match TRBD1. This CDR3 region has 13 residues. Trimming removed 8 bases from V and 3 bases from J; junction bases left unmatched: 4. The CDR3 loop is CASGRDREETQYF. CDR3 DNA sequence: TGTGCCAGCGGCCGGGACAGGGAAGAGACCCAGTACTTC.

V is TRBV1 and J is TRBJ2-5; the table calls TRBD1, which could not be checked here. TRBV1 constitutes a pseudogene. This CDR3 has 16 amino acids. The CDR3 loop is CTSSQYRGWSQETQYF. In nucleotides, the CDR3 is TGCACCAGCAGCCAATACAGGGGTTGGTCTCAAGAGACCCAGTACTTC.

This clonotype has a handful of counts. This sequence may be a read error, since a much larger clone differs from it by one base. V gene TRBV6-2 or TRBV6-3 combines with J gene TRBJ2-1, with a possible D match to TRBD2 (6 bases). Germline V lookup: CDR1 MNHEY, CDR2 SVGEGT. Trimming removed 2 bases from V and 8 bases from J, with 25 bases in between. The CDR3 sequence is 18 residues long. CDR3 sequence: CASSYLLSGGRVYDEQFF. CDR3 coding DNA: TGTGCCAGCAGTTACCTCCTTAGTGGAGGGCGGGTATACGATGAGCAGTTCTTC.

Worth noting for this clonotype: Relative to the germline gene, one junction end is altered; a read error may explain this. V usage is TRBV5-1 and J usage is TRBJ1-1; D call uncertain. Germline V gives CDR1 SGHRS, CDR2 YFSETQ. This CDR3 contains 14 residues. CDR3 protein: CASSFGVENTEDFF. The DNA for the CDR3 is TGCGCCAGCAGCTTCGGGGTAGAGAACACTGAAGATTTCTTT.

This clonotype was seen only once. J is TRBJ1-1 and V is TRBV5-5; 7 bases line up with TRBD1. CDR1 is SGHKS, CDR2 YYEKEE, per germline (reference sequence). Trimming at V came to 1 base and at J to 7 bases, leaving 10 bases not matched to a gene. CDR3 length equals 15 residues. CDR3 sequence: CASSLSGTATLEAFF. The CDR3 DNA reads as TGTGCCAGCAGCTTGTCTGGGACAGCCACCCTTGAAGCTTTCTTT. Combining the CDR3 with reference TRBV5-5 and TRBJ1-1 gives the whole variable domain DAGVTQSPTHLIKTRGQQVTLRCSPISGHKSVSWYQQVLGQGPQFIFQYYEKEERGRGNFPDRFSARQFPNYSSELNVNALLLGDSALYLCASSLSGTATLEAFFGQGTRLTVV.

This sequence joins TRBV5-1 and TRBJ2-7, with 7 bases identical to TRBD1. V dropped 1 base and J dropped 5; count of bases not matched to a gene: 12. The CDR3 sequence is 16 residues long. CDR1 SGHRS and CDR2 YFSETQ come from the germline V gene. Here the CDR3 reads CASSLKRRQGIHEQYF. The CDR3, as DNA: TGCGCCAGCAGCTTGAAACGGAGACAGGGTATCCACGAGCAGTACTTC.